Below, 22 T cell receptor beta chains from the same sample are listed, as sequenced in a study of T cell responses to AZD1222 COVID-19 vaccine. The table came from immunoSEQ multiplex PCR; TCRdb's copy has only in-frame clones and leaves some out. The sample lists 150,000 or so clones; 75% to 95% were seen once. Material: peripheral blood, obtained on day 0 of AZD1222 vaccination. Receptors originate from an adult in good health.

This clone was seen once. The rearrangement uses TRBV11-2 and TRBJ2-7, with TRBD2 as a possible D gene (5 bases). V was trimmed by 1 base and J by 3 bases, leaving 7 bases between them. Looked up from germline, CDR1 is SGHAT and CDR2 is FQNNGV. The CDR3 length is 13 residues. The CDR3 spells CASSLAGFYEQYF. CDR3 nucleotides: TGTGCCAGCAGCTTAGCGGGGTTCTACGAGCAGTACTTC.

The CDR3 reads CASSPRTGAYNEQFF. The CDR3 DNA follows: TGTGCCAGCTCACCTAGGACAGGGGCGTACAATGAGCAGTTCTTC. V is TRBV18 and J is TRBJ2-1; 9 bases match TRBD1. The CDR3 contains 15 residues. Germline values: CDR1 KGHSH, CDR2 LQKENI. V lost 3 bases to trimming and J lost 4 bases; unmatched junction nucleotides: 4.

The rearrangement joins TRBV11-2 to TRBJ2-7; D gene uncertain. CDR3 length: 14 residues. The germline CDR1 and CDR2 sequences are SGHAT and FQNNGV. Deletions cut 2 bases from V and 4 bases from J, with 12 bases between. CDR3 DNA sequence: TGTGCCAGCAGCTTAAAAATTAACCCGTACGAGCAGTACTTC. This sequence encodes CASSLKINPYEQYF.

This clone showed up just once. This chain joins TRBV7-9 and TRBJ1-4, with TRBD1 matching 7 bases. The CDR3 length is 14 residues. Trimming took 7 bases from V and 5 from J; bases not matched to a gene: 7. Germline assignment: CDR1 SEHNR and CDR2 FQNEAQ (reference sequence). The CDR3 protein is CASNRQGTNEKLFF. The CDR3 coding sequence is TGTGCCAGCAACCGACAGGGCACCAATGAAAAACTGTTTTTT.

CDR3 sequence reads: CASSSSTGGTEQFF. Written as DNA, the CDR3 is TGTGCCAGCAGTTCCTCGACAGGGGGCACTGAGCAGTTCTTC. The chain joins TRBV27 to TRBJ2-1; 10 bases are a match to TRBD1. Unmatched junction bases numbered 6, after V lost 4 bases and J lost 9 bases. This CDR3 has 14 amino acids. CDR1 and CDR2 (germline): MNHEY, SMNVEV (reference sequence).

The chain is built from TRBV7-2 and TRBJ2-6, with unresolved D. Between the trimmed V and J ends, which lost 3 bases and 0 bases, there was a span of 6 bases. Germline V lookup: CDR1 SGHTA, CDR2 FQGNSA. The CDR3 totals 15 residues. CDR3 nucleotides: TGTGCCAGCAGCTTCAGTAGCTCTGGGGCCAACGTCCTGACTTTC. The encoded protein is CASSFSSSGANVLTF.

This chain joins TRBV28 and TRBJ1-2, with D unclear. The CDR3 spans 15 residues. V lost 6 bases and J lost 3, with 17 bases in between. The germline V gene encodes CDR1 MDHEN and CDR2 SYDVKM. As DNA, the CDR3 is TGTGCCAGCAGGTCCGGGTCCCCTCCTGACTATGGCTACACCTTC. Translated, it gives CASRSGSPPDYGYTF.

This rearrangement joins TRBV18 to TRBJ1-3; D is uncertain. Germline V gives CDR1 KGHSH, CDR2 LQKENI. The CDR3 has 15 amino acids. The V end lost 8 bases, the J end lost 4 bases, and 18 bases lay between the germline ends. The CDR3 DNA reads as TGTGCCAGCAAACCCGACTACAACGTGGGAAACACCATATATTTT. Its translation is CASKPDYNVGNTIYF. Full variable domain (remainder filled in from reference TRBV18 and TRBJ1-3): NAGVMQNPRHLVRRRGQEARLRCSPMKGHSHVYWYRQLPEEGLKFMVYLQKENIIDESGMPKERFSAEFPKEGPSILRIQQVVRGDSAAYFCASKPDYNVGNTIYFGEGSWLTVV.

The J gene is TRBJ2-2, the V gene TRBV18, with no clear D. From germline, CDR1 is KGHSH and CDR2 LQKENI. The CDR3 sequence is 12 residues long. V was cut by 3 bases and J by 5 bases, with 4 bases left in between. The CDR3 DNA sequence: TGTGCCAGCTCACCCGAGACCGGGGAGCTGTTTTTT. It specifies CASSPETGELFF.

This clone was detected a few times. The chain has TRBV11-3 and TRBJ1-5; 8 bases are shared with TRBD1. This CDR3 has 16 residues. V shed 0 bases and J 7 bases; nucleotides not matched to a gene: 8. The germline V gene encodes CDR1 SGHNT and CDR2 YENEEA. The CDR3 DNA reads as TGTGCCAGCAGCTTAGAGTCGGACAGGGAAAGGCAGCCCCAGCATTTT. Amino acids: CASSLESDRERQPQHF.

This sequence joins TRBV4-2 and TRBJ2-5; D not resolved. V lost 0 bases to trimming and J lost 1 base, with 6 bases between them. This CDR3 spans 14 amino acids. Germline CDR1 reads LGHNA; CDR2 reads YNFKEQ. The CDR3 loop reads CASSQDPAQETQYF. The CDR3 coding sequence is TGTGCCAGCAGCCAAGATCCGGCCCAAGAGACCCAGTACTTC.

The V and J genes are TRBV7-8 and TRBJ1-2; 10 bases are a match to TRBD1. Looked up from germline, CDR1 is SGHVS and CDR2 is FQNEAQ. The J segment lost 4 bases and the V segment lost 5 bases, leaving 7 bases of the junction unmatched. The length of the CDR3 is 15 residues. The CDR3 DNA follows: TGTGCCAGCAGCCCAACCGGGACAGGGGCCTATGGCTACACCTTC. Its translation: CASSPTGTGAYGYTF.

The rearrangement joins TRBV12-5 to TRBJ2-1; tentatively, D is TRBD2 (6 bases). Germline loops: CDR1 LGHNT, CDR2 FRNRAP. V shed 4 bases and J shed 6 bases, with 16 bases lying between them. This CDR3 region has 15 residues. CDR3 sequence: CASGSWTTGSNEQFF. The CDR3 DNA is TGTGCTAGTGGTTCCTGGACTACCGGTAGCAATGAGCAGTTCTTC.

The rearrangement links TRBV7-3 to TRBJ2-1; 12 nucleotides match TRBD2. CDR1 and CDR2 from the germline V gene are SGHTA and FQGTGA. J was trimmed by 8 bases and V by 1 base; bases with no gene match: 9. This CDR3 spans 17 amino acids. CDR3 coding DNA: TGTGCCAGCAGCTTAAGAACTACTAGCGGGGGGAATGATGAGCAGTTCTTC. It translates to CASSLRTTSGGNDEQFF.

CDR3 amino acids: CASSYREAGELFF. CDR3 DNA: TGTGCCAGCAGTTACAGGGAGGCCGGGGAGCTGTTTTTT. The chain has TRBV6-2 or TRBV6-3 and TRBJ2-2, with a possible D match to TRBD2 (6 bases). V lost 2 bases to trimming and J lost 6 bases, with 7 bases between them. The CDR3 extends over 13 amino acids. Germline V gene data show CDR1 as MNHEY and CDR2 as SVGEGT.

This clone was detected a few times. The rearrangement joins TRBV2 to TRBJ2-7, with D uncertain. CDR1 is SNHLY and CDR2 is FYNNEI in the germline V gene. The V and J ends lost 5 bases and 0 bases respectively, with 5 bases between them. The CDR3 has 12 residues. Here the CDR3 DNA reads TGTGCCAGCAGTAAGAGCTCCTACGAGCAGTACTTC. Its protein product is CASSKSSYEQYF.

The chain uses TRBV4-3 and TRBJ2-1; D is perhaps TRBD1 or TRBD2 (7 bases each). The V and J ends lost 1 base and 4 bases respectively, with 17 bases between them. Germline V gives CDR1 LGHNA, CDR2 YSLEER. CDR3 length equals 17 residues. DNA of the CDR3: TGCGCCAGCAGCCAAGGCAATCAGGGGGGGTTATACAATGAGCAGTTCTTC. Protein product: CASSQGNQGGLYNEQFF.

In its sample, this clone was seen a few times. The chain uses TRBV7-2 and TRBJ1-5; D not certain. The CDR3 covers 13 residues. Germline V lookup: CDR1 SGHTA, CDR2 FQGNSA. Trimming left V 4 bases short and J 1 base short, with 5 bases between. This CDR3 reads CASSSQSNQPQHF. The CDR3, as DNA: TGTGCCAGCAGCTCTCAAAGCAATCAGCCCCAGCATTTT.

This sequence joins TRBV27 and TRBJ2-5; 12 bases map to TRBD1. CDR3 length: 14 amino acids. The germline CDR1 and CDR2 sequences are MNHEY and SMNVEV (reference sequence). V lost 3 bases, J lost 5 bases, and 1 base stayed unmatched. This chain's CDR3 is CASSFGTGGETQYF. The CDR3 nucleotides are TGTGCCAGCAGTTTCGGGACAGGGGGCGAGACCCAGTACTTC.

This clone was found once. This chain joins TRBV4-1 and TRBJ2-1, with D possibly matching TRBD2 (5 bases). There are 17 residues in the CDR3. V was clipped by 0 bases and J by 2 bases, with 14 bases between them. Germline CDR1 is MGHRA and CDR2 is YSYEKL. CDR3 in DNA: TGCGCCAGCAGCCAAGATATTAACGGGAAAGCCTACAATGAGCAGTTCTTC. Translating gives CASSQDINGKAYNEQFF.

This clone was counted a few times. The chain joins TRBV7-2 to TRBJ1-6; D call uncertain. The CDR3 has 15 residues. With 1 base removed from V and 5 bases from J, the gap between germline ends came to 9 bases. Germline V gene lookup returns CDR1 SGHTA and CDR2 FQGNSA. The CDR3 DNA reads as TGTGCCAGCAGCTTAGGAGAGGGAAATAATTCACCCCTCCACTTT. Its translation: CASSLGEGNNSPLHF.

The CDR3 DNA follows: TGTGCCAGCAGTGAAACTGCCGTCTCTGGAAACACCATATATTTT. This encodes CASSETAVSGNTIYF. The chain links TRBV6-1 to TRBJ1-3; D is unresolved. V lost 2 bases, J lost 0 bases, and 8 bases lay in between. Germline lookup yields CDR1 MNHNS and CDR2 SASEGT. The CDR3 sequence is 15 residues long.